This record concerns one T cell receptor (beta chain) sequence. What it binds is unknown. Data came from immunoSEQ multiplex PCR; TCRdb stores just in-frame clones and leaves some out. The repertoire has some 82,000 clones, around nine tenths of them found once; the top ten carry about 2.5%. The sample belongs to a study of OX40 agonist ivuxolimab in advanced cancers. Germline V gene data show CDR1 as LNHDA and CDR2 as SQIVND (reference sequence). The CDR3 consists of 13 residues. V lost 6 bases to trimming and J lost 7 bases; unmatched junction nucleotides: 6. Study results and limitations: Blood T cells, both CD4+ and CD8+, expanded clonally by week 6 at 0.1 to 3.0 mg/kg. On average, a greater number of expanded clones characterised CD8+ T cells relative to CD4+. Low normalized clonal expansion also occurred in some nonresponding patients.

Specimen: CD4+ or CD8+ T cells sorted from blood, collected in a trial of the OX40 agonist ivuxolimab. This receptor was obtained from an adult with an advanced solid tumor such as melanoma, head and neck, liver or kidney cancer. The chain uses TRBV19 and TRBJ1-2; 9 bases align to TRBD1. The CDR3: CASSRDRDRGYTF. CDR3 bases: TGTGCCAGTAGCCGGGACAGGGATCGTGGCTACACCTTC.